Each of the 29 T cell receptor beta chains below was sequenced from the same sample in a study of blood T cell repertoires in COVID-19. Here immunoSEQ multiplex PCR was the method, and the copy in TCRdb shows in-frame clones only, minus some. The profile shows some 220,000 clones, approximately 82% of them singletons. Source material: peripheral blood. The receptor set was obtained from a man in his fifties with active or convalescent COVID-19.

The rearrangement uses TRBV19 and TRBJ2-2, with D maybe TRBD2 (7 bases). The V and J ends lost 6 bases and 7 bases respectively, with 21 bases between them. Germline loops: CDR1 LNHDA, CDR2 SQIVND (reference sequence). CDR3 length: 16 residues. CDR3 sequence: CASRHPVGASGGELFF. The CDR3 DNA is TGTGCCAGTAGACACCCGGTGGGGGCTAGCGGCGGGGAGCTGTTTTTT.

CDR3 residues: CAISDLAGGPPGELFF. CDR3 bases: TGTGCCATCAGTGATTTAGCGGGGGGACCGCCCGGGGAGCTGTTTTTT. The V and J genes are TRBV10-3 and TRBJ2-2; 10 bases align to TRBD2. The germline CDR1 and CDR2 sequences are ENHRY and SYGVKD. V gave up 3 bases and J gave up 6 bases; unmatched junction bases: 7. The CDR3 spans 16 residues.

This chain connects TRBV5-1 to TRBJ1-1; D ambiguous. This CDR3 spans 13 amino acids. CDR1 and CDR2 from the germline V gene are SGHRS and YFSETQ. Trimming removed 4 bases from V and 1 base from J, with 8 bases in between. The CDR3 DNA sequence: TGCGCCAGCAGCGTCTCACAGAACACTGAAGCTTTCTTT. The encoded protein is CASSVSQNTEAFF.

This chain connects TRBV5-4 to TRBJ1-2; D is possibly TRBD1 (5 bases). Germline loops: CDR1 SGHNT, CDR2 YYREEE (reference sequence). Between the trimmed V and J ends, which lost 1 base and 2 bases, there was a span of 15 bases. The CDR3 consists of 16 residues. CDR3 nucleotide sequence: TGTGCCAGCAGCTTGAAGAACGGCAGGACAAACTATGGCTACACCTTC. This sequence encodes CASSLKNGRTNYGYTF.

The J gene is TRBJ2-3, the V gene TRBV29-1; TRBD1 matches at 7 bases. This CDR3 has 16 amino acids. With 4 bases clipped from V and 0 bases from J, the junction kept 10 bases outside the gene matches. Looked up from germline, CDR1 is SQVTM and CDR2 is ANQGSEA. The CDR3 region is CSVVGQGERSTDTQYF. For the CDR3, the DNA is TGCAGCGTTGTCGGGCAGGGGGAGCGGAGCACAGATACGCAGTATTTT.

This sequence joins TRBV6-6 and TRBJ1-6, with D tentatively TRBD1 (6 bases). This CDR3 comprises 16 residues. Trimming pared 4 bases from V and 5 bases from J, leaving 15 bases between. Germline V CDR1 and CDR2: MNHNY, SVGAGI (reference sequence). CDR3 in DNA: TGTGCCAGCAGTTCGTACAGGGCCGGGGATAATTCACCCCTCCACTTT. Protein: CASSSYRAGDNSPLHF.

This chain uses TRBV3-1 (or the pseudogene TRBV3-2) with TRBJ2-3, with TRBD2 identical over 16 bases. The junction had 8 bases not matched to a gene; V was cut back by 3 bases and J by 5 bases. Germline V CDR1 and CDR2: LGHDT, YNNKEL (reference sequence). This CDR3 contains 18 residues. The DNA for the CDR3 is TGTGCCAGCAGCCAGGGGGGACTAGCGGGAGGGCCGTTAGATACGCAGTATTTT. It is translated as CASSQGGLAGGPLDTQYF.

The DNA for the CDR3 is TGCGCCAGCAGCCTGGAGGGGACTAGCGGCTACGAGCAGTACTTC. Protein: CASSLEGTSGYEQYF. The J gene is TRBJ2-7, the V gene TRBV5-1, with TRBD2 matching over 11 bases. Germline V lookup: CDR1 SGHRS, CDR2 YFSETQ. V shed 4 bases, J shed 3 bases, and the junction held 6 bases outside the gene matches. CDR3 length: 15 residues.

In nucleotides, the CDR3 is TGCGCCAGCAGCTTGATGGACACTCAAGAGACCCAGTACTTC. Protein: CASSLMDTQETQYF. This chain uses TRBV5-1 with TRBJ2-5, with D perhaps matching TRBD1 (5 bases). CDR1 SGHRS and CDR2 YFSETQ come from the germline V gene. The V end was cut by 1 base, the J end by 2 bases, with 9 bases between. The CDR3 sequence is 14 residues long.

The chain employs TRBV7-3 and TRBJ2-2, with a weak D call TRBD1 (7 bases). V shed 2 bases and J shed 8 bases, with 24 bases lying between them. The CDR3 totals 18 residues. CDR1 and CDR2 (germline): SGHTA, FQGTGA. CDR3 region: CASSLFRGDLSGQGELFF. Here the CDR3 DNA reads TGTGCCAGCAGCTTATTCAGGGGGGACCTTTCGGGACAGGGGGAGCTGTTTTTT.

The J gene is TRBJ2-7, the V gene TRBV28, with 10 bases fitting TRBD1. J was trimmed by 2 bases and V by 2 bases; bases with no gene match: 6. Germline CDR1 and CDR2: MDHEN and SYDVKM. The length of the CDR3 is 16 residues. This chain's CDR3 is CASSLPRTGGTYEQYF. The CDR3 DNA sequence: TGTGCCAGCAGTTTACCCCGGACAGGGGGGACCTACGAGCAGTACTTC.

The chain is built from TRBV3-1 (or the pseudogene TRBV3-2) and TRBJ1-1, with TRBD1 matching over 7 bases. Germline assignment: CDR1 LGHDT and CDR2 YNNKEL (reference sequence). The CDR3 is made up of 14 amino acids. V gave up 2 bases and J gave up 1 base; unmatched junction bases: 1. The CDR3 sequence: CASSQSGGNTEAFF. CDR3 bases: TGTGCCAGCAGCCAATCAGGGGGGAACACTGAAGCTTTCTTT.

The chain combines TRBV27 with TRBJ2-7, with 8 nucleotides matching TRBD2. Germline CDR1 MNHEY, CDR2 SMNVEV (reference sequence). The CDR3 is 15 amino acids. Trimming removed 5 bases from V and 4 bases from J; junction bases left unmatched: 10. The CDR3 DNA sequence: TGTGCCAGCAGTCCCTTTAGTAGCGGGAATTACGAGCAGTACTTC. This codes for CASSPFSSGNYEQYF.

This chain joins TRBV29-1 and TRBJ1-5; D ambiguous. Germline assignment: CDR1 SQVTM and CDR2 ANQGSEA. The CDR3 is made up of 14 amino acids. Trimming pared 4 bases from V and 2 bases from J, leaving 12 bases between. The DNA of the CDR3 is TGCAGCGTTGGGTTCCCGGAGGGCAATCAGCCCCAGCATTTT. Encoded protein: CSVGFPEGNQPQHF.

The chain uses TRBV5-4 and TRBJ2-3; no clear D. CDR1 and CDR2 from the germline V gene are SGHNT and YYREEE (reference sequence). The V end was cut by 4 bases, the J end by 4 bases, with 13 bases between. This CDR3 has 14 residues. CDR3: CASSPRPSPDTQYF. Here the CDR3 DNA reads TGTGCCAGCAGCCCCCGTCCTAGTCCAGATACGCAGTATTTT.

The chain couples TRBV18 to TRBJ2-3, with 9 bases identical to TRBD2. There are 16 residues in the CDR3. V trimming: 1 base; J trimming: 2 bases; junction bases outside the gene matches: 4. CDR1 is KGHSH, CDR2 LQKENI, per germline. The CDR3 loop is CASSPLSGGNTDTQYF. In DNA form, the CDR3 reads TGTGCCAGCTCACCACTTAGCGGGGGTAACACAGATACGCAGTATTTT.

CDR3 sequence: CASSQYIAGETGELFF. The CDR3 bases are TGTGCCAGCAGCCAATATATAGCGGGAGAAACCGGGGAGCTGTTTTTT. V and J are TRBV3-1 (or the pseudogene TRBV3-2) and TRBJ2-2, with 9 bases lining up with TRBD2. CDR3 size: 16 residues. Germline loops: CDR1 LGHDT, CDR2 YNNKEL (reference sequence). V was pared by 2 bases and J by 5 bases, with 6 bases of the junction left unmatched.

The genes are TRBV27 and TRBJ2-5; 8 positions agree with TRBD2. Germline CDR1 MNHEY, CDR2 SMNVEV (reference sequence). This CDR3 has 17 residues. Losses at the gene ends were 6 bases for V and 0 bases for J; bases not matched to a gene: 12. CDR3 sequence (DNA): TGTGCCAGCAGGCCCTGGGGGGGGCGGGAGGACCAAGAGACCCAGTACTTC. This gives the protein CASRPWGGREDQETQYF.

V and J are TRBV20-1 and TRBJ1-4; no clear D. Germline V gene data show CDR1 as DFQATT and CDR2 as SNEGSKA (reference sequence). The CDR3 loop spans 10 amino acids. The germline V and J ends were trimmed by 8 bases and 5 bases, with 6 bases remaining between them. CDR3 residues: CSQRNEKLFF. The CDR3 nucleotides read TGCAGTCAGCGAAATGAAAAACTGTTTTTT.

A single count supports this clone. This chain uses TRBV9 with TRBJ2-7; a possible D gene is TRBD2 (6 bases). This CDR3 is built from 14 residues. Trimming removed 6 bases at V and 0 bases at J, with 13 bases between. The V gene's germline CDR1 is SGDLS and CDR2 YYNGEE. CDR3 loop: CASTPGTYSYEQYF. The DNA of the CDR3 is TGTGCCAGCACCCCCGGGACTTACTCCTACGAGCAGTACTTC.

In nucleotides, the CDR3 is TGTGCCAGCTCACAGCTTGCGGGGGCCTACAATGAGCAGTTCTTC. This translates into CASSQLAGAYNEQFF. This sequence joins TRBV18 and TRBJ2-1; 7 nucleotides align to TRBD2. Germline lookup yields CDR1 KGHSH and CDR2 LQKENI. This CDR3 region has 15 residues. V shed 4 bases and J 2 bases; nucleotides not matched to a gene: 5.

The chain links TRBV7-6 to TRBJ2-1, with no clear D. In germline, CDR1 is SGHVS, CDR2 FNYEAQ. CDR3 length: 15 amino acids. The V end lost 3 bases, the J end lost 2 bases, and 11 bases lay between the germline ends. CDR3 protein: CASSFSGFPYNEQFF. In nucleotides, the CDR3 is TGTGCCAGCAGCTTTTCCGGTTTTCCCTACAATGAGCAGTTCTTC.

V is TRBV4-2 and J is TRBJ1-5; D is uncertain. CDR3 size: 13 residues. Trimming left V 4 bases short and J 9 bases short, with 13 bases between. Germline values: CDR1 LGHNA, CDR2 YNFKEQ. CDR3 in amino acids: CASSLLENRPQHF. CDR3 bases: TGTGCCAGCAGCCTCCTAGAAAATAGGCCCCAGCATTTT.

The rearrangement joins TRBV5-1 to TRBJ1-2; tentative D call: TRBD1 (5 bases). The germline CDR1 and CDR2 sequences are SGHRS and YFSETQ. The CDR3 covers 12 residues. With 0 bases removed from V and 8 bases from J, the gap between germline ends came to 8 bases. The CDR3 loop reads CASSLEQEGYTF. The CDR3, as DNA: TGCGCCAGCAGCTTGGAACAGGAGGGCTACACCTTC.

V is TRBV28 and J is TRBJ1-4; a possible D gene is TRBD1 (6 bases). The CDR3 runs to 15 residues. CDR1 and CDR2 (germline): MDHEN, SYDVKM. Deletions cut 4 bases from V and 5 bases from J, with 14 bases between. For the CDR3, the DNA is TGTGCCAGCAGTTCGTACAGGGAAGGGAATGAAAAACTGTTTTTT. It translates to CASSSYREGNEKLFF.

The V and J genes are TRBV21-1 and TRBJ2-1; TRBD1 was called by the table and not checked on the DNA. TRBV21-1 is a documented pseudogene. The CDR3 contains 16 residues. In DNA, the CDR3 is TGTGCCAGCAGCACCCTGGACAGGGGCATGGTCAATGAGCAGTTCTTC. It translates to CASSTLDRGMVNEQFF.

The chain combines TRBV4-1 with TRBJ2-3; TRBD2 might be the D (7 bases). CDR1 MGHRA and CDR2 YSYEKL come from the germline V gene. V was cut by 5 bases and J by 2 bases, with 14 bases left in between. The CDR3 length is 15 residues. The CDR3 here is CASSYTGGPTDTQYF. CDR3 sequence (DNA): TGCGCCAGCAGCTACACGGGGGGCCCCACAGATACGCAGTATTTT.

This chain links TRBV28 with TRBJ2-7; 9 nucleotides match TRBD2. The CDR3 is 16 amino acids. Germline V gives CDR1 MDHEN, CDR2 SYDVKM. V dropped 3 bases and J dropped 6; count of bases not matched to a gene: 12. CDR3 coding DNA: TGTGCCAGCAGTTTTTTGGCGGGAGGGCCCAGGGGCGAGCAGTACTTC. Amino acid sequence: CASSFLAGGPRGEQYF.

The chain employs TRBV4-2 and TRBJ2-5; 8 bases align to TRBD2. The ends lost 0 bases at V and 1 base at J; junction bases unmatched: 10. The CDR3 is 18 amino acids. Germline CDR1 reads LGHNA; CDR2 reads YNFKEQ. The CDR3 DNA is TGTGCCAGCAGCCAAGATTTACCGAGCGGGGGCCGCCAAGAGACCCAGTACTTC. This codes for CASSQDLPSGGRQETQYF.